The present TCR beta chain was sequenced within a study of CXCR3-negative and CXCR3-positive naive CD8 T cells. The method, 5' RACE with UMI labels, was used to prepare the TRB cDNA libraries. With the 5' RACE reads reprocessed, TCRdb shows one record per CDR3 protein and no DNA. The repertoire table contains about 50,000 distinct CDR3 sequences. Regarding this clonotype: Its antigen is currently unknown.

Germline CDR1 reads SGHRS; CDR2 reads YFSETQ. This CDR3 is 14 amino acids long. Definition of naive CD8+ T cells rested on a CD45RO-CCR7+CD27+CD95- profile. General observations from the study: In CXCR3-positive naive cells, the TRB CDR3s were more hydrophobic than in CXCR3-negative naive cells.

The sequenced sample was naive CXCR3+ CD8+ T cells from blood. Subset meaning: CD45RO-CCR7+CD27+CD95- naive CD8+ T cells expressing CXCR3 (TNR3+). The clonotype comes from a human donor in good health. Some clones in this sample may be carry-over from other donors' samples. The chain couples TRBV5-1 to TRBJ1-1; the D call of TRBD1 rests on TCRdb alone, since no DNA is present to check it. This CDR3 reads CASSFPEKNTEASF. Looking up the rest from reference TRBV5-1 and TRBJ1-1 gives the full variable domain: KAGVTQTPRYLIKTRGQQVTLSCSPISGHRSVSWYQQTPGQGLQFLFEYFSETQRNKGNFPGRFSGRQFSNSRSEMNVSTLELGDSALYLCASSFPEKNTEASFGQGTRLTVV.